This TCR beta chain was obtained from a study of radiotherapy plus CTLA-4 blockade in lung cancer. Using immunoSEQ multiplex PCR, the repertoire was profiled, and TCRdb retains in-frame clones only, with some absent. The data show 110,000 or so clones, 78% seen once. Germline CDR1 MDHEN, CDR2 SYDVKM. This CDR3 has 14 residues. V shed 3 bases and J shed 0 bases, with 8 bases lying between them. The genes are TRBV28 and TRBJ1-1; no definite D call. The sequenced sample was peripheral blood, obtained from a patient treated with radiotherapy plus ipilimumab. The clonotype originates from a human donor with non-small cell lung cancer who had a partial response to radiotherapy plus ipilimumab. CDR3 sequence reads: CASSFNYLNTEAFF. The CDR3, as DNA: TGTGCCAGCAGTTTTAACTACCTGAACACTGAAGCTTTCTTT.